The 29 T cell receptor beta chains below all came from one sample that was sequenced in a study of metastatic and nonmetastatic thyroid tumors. TCRdb reassembled clones from the PCR reads with MiXCR. The sample holds 24,000 or so clones, approximately 22% seen once. Patients had received no treatment of any kind before thyroid surgery. Sequenced material: tumor tissue. These receptors were obtained from a female donor with papillary thyroid cancer or a benign thyroid nodule (not recorded which). Some clones in this sample may be carry-over from other donors' samples.

This clone was observed at least ten times. The J gene is TRBJ2-1, the V gene TRBV7-2; D possibly corresponds to TRBD2 (6 bases). The V and J ends lost 3 bases and 4 bases respectively, with 19 bases between them. Germline-derived CDR1 and CDR2 are SGHTA and FQGNSA. This CDR3 has 17 residues. DNA for the CDR3: TGTGCCAGCAGCTTGTCCAGACTCCCCGGGGGATACAATGAGCAGTTCTTC. Translation gives CASSLSRLPGGYNEQFF.

This clone was picked up many times. The V and J genes are TRBV10-2 and TRBJ1-4; perhaps TRBD1 as D (6 bases). The CDR3 loop spans 14 amino acids. CDR1 WSHSY and CDR2 SAAADI come from the germline V gene. V was cut by 8 bases and J by 5 bases, with 15 bases left in between. CDR3 coding DNA: TGCGCCAGCTGGGACACCAGCAAGAATGAAAAACTGTTTTTT. Translated: CASWDTSKNEKLFF.

This clone is classed as large (0.1 to 1%). V and J are TRBV5-8 and TRBJ2-1, with D unresolved. The V end was cut by 0 bases, the J end by 7 bases, with 8 bases between. Germline CDR1 SGHTS, CDR2 YDEGEE. CDR3 length: 13 residues. The CDR3 protein is CASSLAGWNEQFF. The CDR3 nucleotides read TGTGCCAGCAGCTTGGCCGGTTGGAATGAGCAGTTCTTC.

This clone qualifies as medium-sized (0.01 to 0.1%). The chain carries TRBV19 and TRBJ2-7; TRBD1 matches 9 bases. Looked up from germline, CDR1 is LNHDA and CDR2 is SQIVND (reference sequence). Trimming took 5 bases from V and 1 from J; bases not matched to a gene: 6. This CDR3 is built from 15 residues. Here the CDR3 reads CASSPSGTGSYEQYF. For the CDR3, the DNA is TGTGCCAGTAGTCCGTCCGGGACAGGGTCCTACGAGCAGTACTTC.

This clone is termed medium-sized. This chain connects TRBV4-1 to TRBJ1-2, with unresolved D. V lost 0 bases and J lost 2, with 16 bases in between. Germline CDR1 is MGHRA and CDR2 is YSYEKL. CDR3 length: 17 amino acids. The CDR3 coding sequence is TGCGCCAGCAGCCAAGATGATTCCCCCGGGAACAACTATGGCTACACCTTC. Translation: CASSQDDSPGNNYGYTF.

This clone was observed many times. The chain combines TRBV7-3 with TRBJ1-1; TRBD1 aligns across 7 bases. Germline values: CDR1 SGHTA, CDR2 FQGTGA. J lost 7 bases, V lost 0 bases, and 2 bases had no gene match. This CDR3 is 13 amino acids long. CDR3 sequence (DNA): TGTGCCAGCAGCTTAACGGGGACAGATGAAGCTTTCTTT. Amino acid sequence: CASSLTGTDEAFF.

This chain links TRBV7-9 with TRBJ1-1, with D possibly TRBD1 on 5 matching bases. The germline V and J ends were trimmed by 6 bases and 13 bases, with 18 bases remaining between them. This CDR3 spans 12 amino acids. Germline V gene data show CDR1 as SEHNR and CDR2 as FQNEAQ (reference sequence). CDR3 sequence reads: CASRFREARDFF. CDR3 DNA sequence: TGTGCCAGCAGATTCAGGGAGGCAAGAGATTTCTTT.

This clone was recorded many times. The genes are TRBV12-3 or TRBV12-4 and TRBJ2-5, with D possibly matching TRBD2 (6 bases). Trimming shortened V by 7 bases and J by 5 bases, and 17 bases separated the two germline ends. This CDR3 spans 14 amino acids. This chain's CDR3 is CASNPAEGAETQYF. The CDR3 nucleotides read TGTGCCAGCAACCCAGCGGAGGGAGCGGAGACCCAGTACTTC.

The chain recombines TRBV14 with TRBJ2-1, with a tentative D call TRBD1 (5 bases). Germline values: CDR1 SGHDN, CDR2 FVKESK. The ends were cut back, 4 bases at V and 4 bases at J, with 11 bases in the middle. The CDR3 covers 14 residues. The CDR3: CASSRVGVYNEQFF. For the CDR3, the DNA is TGTGCCAGCAGCCGAGTAGGGGTGTACAATGAGCAGTTCTTC. Full variable domain (outside the CDR3, taken from reference TRBV14 and TRBJ2-1): EAGVTQFPSHSVIEKGQTVTLRCDPISGHDNLYWYRRVMGKEIKFLLHFVKESKQDESGMPNNRFLAERTGGTYSTLKVQPAELEDSGVYFCASSRVGVYNEQFFGPGTRLTVL.

This clone occurred a few times. This may come from a read error, since a much larger clone is one base off. This CDR3 fails to terminate in the conserved phenylalanine or tryptophan, so it likely reflects a read error. The chain carries TRBV5-6 and TRBJ1-5; no firm D call. Trimming removed 0 bases at V and 5 bases at J, with 12 bases between. The germline V gene encodes CDR1 SGHDT and CDR2 YYEEEE. The CDR3 totals 15 residues. For the CDR3, the DNA is TGTGCCAGCAGCTTGGGGTGGGGTACGGATCAGCCCCAGCATTCT. This gives the protein CASSLGWGTDQPQHS.

This chain links TRBV20-1 with TRBJ2-3; TRBD2 matches at 7 bases. The V and J ends lost 4 bases and 2 bases, in that order; junction bases with no gene match: 6. Germline V gives CDR1 DFQATT, CDR2 SNEGSKA (reference sequence). This CDR3 has 14 amino acids. The CDR3 DNA is TGCAGTGCTATTGGCGGGAGTCACACAGATACGCAGTATTTT. Encoded protein: CSAIGGSHTDTQYF.

This clone has a count of ten or more. The J gene is TRBJ1-4, the V gene TRBV7-2; D is unclear. Germline lookup yields CDR1 SGHTA and CDR2 FQGNSA. V lost 1 base and J lost 4, with 10 bases in between. This CDR3 has 15 residues. CDR3 DNA sequence: TGTGCCAGCAGCTTAGATTGGCCGGATAATGAAAAACTGTTTTTT. Its protein product is CASSLDWPDNEKLFF.

This clone showed up many times. This sequence may be a read error, since a much larger clone differs from it by one base. This rearrangement joins TRBV4-2 to TRBJ2-7, with 7 bases matching TRBD1. Germline CDR1 reads LGHNA; CDR2 reads YNFKEQ. With 4 bases clipped from V and 3 bases from J, the junction kept 9 bases outside the gene matches. CDR3 length equals 15 residues. The CDR3, as DNA: TGTGCCAGCAGCCGAGAGTACAGGGGTAGCTACGAGCAGTACTTC. Amino acid sequence: CASSREYRGSYEQYF.

This clone has just one count. This chain joins TRBV5-1 and TRBJ1-1; D is undetermined. Germline V gives CDR1 SGHRS, CDR2 YFSETQ. Trimming cost V 0 bases and J 0 bases, with 9 bases left between them. The length of the CDR3 is 15 residues. CDR3 loop: CASSLVAGLNTEAFF. CDR3 nucleotide sequence: TGCGCCAGCAGCTTGGTGGCCGGGTTGAACACTGAAGCTTTCTTT. The full variable domain, rest sourced from reference TRBV5-1 and TRBJ1-1, is KAGVTQTPRYLIKTRGQQVTLSCSPISGHRSVSWYQQTPGQGLQFLFEYFSETQRNKGNFPGRFSGRQFSNSRSEMNVSTLELGDSALYLCASSLVAGLNTEAFFGQGTRLTVV.

The sample holds many counts of this clone. A much larger clone lies a single base off, so this may be a read error. The chain carries TRBV6-2 or TRBV6-3 and TRBJ2-2, with 7 positions matching TRBD1. This CDR3 is 13 amino acids long. V trimming: 6 bases; J trimming: 6 bases; junction bases outside the gene matches: 4. Germline assignment: CDR1 MNHEY and CDR2 SVGEGT. Here the CDR3 reads CASSSGGPGELFF. For the CDR3, the DNA is TGTGCCAGCAGCTCAGGGGGACCCGGGGAGCTGTTTTTT.

At least ten counts were recorded for this clone. A much larger clone is a single base away; this may be a read error. This chain links TRBV4-1 with TRBJ2-1; 8 bases are shared with TRBD1. Germline CDR1 is MGHRA and CDR2 is YSYEKL. The CDR3 is made up of 16 amino acids. V shed 0 bases, J shed 5 bases, and the junction held 6 bases outside the gene matches. The CDR3 here is CASSQDRQGADNEQFF. CDR3 in DNA: TGCGCCAGCAGCCAAGATCGGCAGGGGGCGGACAATGAGCAGTTCTTC.

The chain is built from TRBV11-1 and TRBJ2-2, with 8 bases matching TRBD1. The CDR3 is 19 amino acids. Germline CDR1 and CDR2: SGHAT and FQDESV (reference sequence). V lost 3 bases to trimming and J lost 1 base; unmatched junction nucleotides: 13. The CDR3, as DNA: TGTGCCAGCAGCTTCCCTTCTACAGGGGGACGAATGAACACCGGGGAGCTGTTTTTT. Protein: CASSFPSTGGRMNTGELFF. The full variable domain, rest sourced from reference TRBV11-1 and TRBJ2-2, is EAEVAQSPRYKITEKSQAVAFWCDPISGHATLYWYRQILGQGPELLVQFQDESVVDDSQLPKDRFSAERLKGVDSTLKIQPAELGDSAMYLCASSFPSTGGRMNTGELFFGEGSRLTVL.

As to this clone: A single base separates this from a much larger clone, so it may be a read error. V and J are TRBV11-2 and TRBJ1-1, with D possibly being TRBD1 (6 bases). The CDR3 runs 15 residues. The germline gives CDR1 SGHAT, CDR2 FQNNGV. The DNA for the CDR3 is TGTGCCAGCATCTTAGTGACAGGAGCGAACACTGAAGCTTTCTTT. Protein sequence: CASILVTGANTEAFF.

This clone was observed a handful of times. The chain employs TRBV19 and TRBJ1-2; no definite D call. Between the trimmed V and J ends, which lost 3 bases and 4 bases, there was a span of 15 bases. This CDR3 is built from 15 residues. From germline, CDR1 is LNHDA and CDR2 SQIVND (reference sequence). CDR3 protein: CASSMAGEPAYGYTF. The CDR3 nucleotides read TGTGCCAGTAGTATGGCGGGCGAGCCTGCCTATGGCTACACCTTC.

By its share, this clone is medium-sized (0.01 to 0.1%). DNA for the CDR3: TGTGCCAGCAGTGACACTAGCGGGACAGATACGCAGTATTTT. It codes for CASSDTSGTDTQYF. This chain uses TRBV6-4 with TRBJ2-3, with 9 bases fitting TRBD2. CDR1 MRHNA and CDR2 SNTAGT come from the germline V gene. Trimming cost V 2 bases and J 3 bases; bases outside gene matches: 0. This CDR3 spans 14 amino acids.

This clone was recorded many times. V usage is TRBV6-1 and J usage is TRBJ1-5; tentative D call: TRBD1 (5 bases). The CDR3 has 14 residues. Germline loops: CDR1 MNHNS, CDR2 SASEGT. V lost 3 bases, J lost 6 bases, and 12 bases lay in between. For the CDR3, the DNA is TGTGCCAGCAGTGAGGGGCGGGGGGGTCAGCCCCAGCATTTT. This gives the protein CASSEGRGGQPQHF.

By its share, this clone is medium-sized. The V gene is TRBV4-3, the J gene TRBJ1-3, with D possibly being TRBD1 (5 bases). The CDR3 has 16 amino acids. With 0 bases removed from V and 3 bases from J, the gap between germline ends came to 12 bases. Germline V gene lookup returns CDR1 LGHNA and CDR2 YSLEER. The DNA of the CDR3 is TGCGCCAGCAGCCAAGAAGGCGGGGCTGGTGGAAACACCATATATTTT. Translating gives CASSQEGGAGGNTIYF.

In its sample, this clone was seen many times. The sample carries other DNA sequences with the same CDR3. The chain combines TRBV5-1 with TRBJ2-7, with 7 nucleotides matching TRBD2. The CDR3 extends over 15 amino acids. Germline V lookup: CDR1 SGHRS, CDR2 YFSETQ. The V and J ends lost 0 bases and 0 bases, in that order; junction bases with no gene match: 3. Here the CDR3 reads CASSLDGGSSYEQYF. CDR3 sequence (DNA): TGCGCCAGCAGCTTGGACGGCGGGAGCTCCTACGAGCAGTACTTC.

This clone was picked up a small number of times. V and J are TRBV10-1 and TRBJ2-5; a possible D gene is TRBD2 (5 bases). Germline V lookup: CDR1 WNHNN, CDR2 SYGVQD (reference sequence). V gave up 3 bases and J gave up 6 bases, with 14 bases separating them. This CDR3 is 14 amino acids long. The CDR3 spells CASSESDLGKTQYF. The CDR3 DNA reads as TGCGCCAGCAGTGAATCGGACCTCGGGAAGACCCAGTACTTC.

In this sample, this clone is medium-sized (0.01 to 0.1%). This specimen includes other DNA sequences encoding the same CDR3. The chain has TRBV20-1 and TRBJ1-1; D might be TRBD1 (5 bases). The V gene lost 4 bases and the J gene lost 3 bases, with 15 bases spanning the gap. Germline-derived CDR1 and CDR2 are DFQATT and SNEGSKA (reference sequence). This CDR3 has 14 amino acids. This CDR3 reads CSATLGVGDTEAFF. CDR3 in DNA: TGCAGTGCTACCCTTGGGGTGGGGGACACTGAAGCTTTCTTT.

On this clone: Because it lacks the conserved phenylalanine or tryptophan at the end, this CDR3 is likely a read error. V gene TRBV20-1 combines with J gene TRBJ2-1; 9 nucleotides match TRBD2. The CDR3 spans 16 residues. Germline lookup yields CDR1 DFQATT and CDR2 SNEGSKA (reference sequence). Here the CDR3 reads CSLEGSSGDRRNGQFL. The CDR3, as DNA: TGCAGTCTCGAGGGGTCTAGCGGGGATCGACGAAATGGGCAGTTCTTA.

Concerning this clone itself: At one end the junction does not follow the germline gene, possibly because of a read error. The gene calls are TRBV12-3 or TRBV12-4 and TRBJ1-1, with TRBD1 matching 7 bases. CDR3 size: 14 residues. As DNA, the CDR3 is TGTGCCGGCAGTCTGGTACAGGGGTCCACTGAAGCTTTCTTT. Translating gives CAGSLVQGSTEAFF.

In this sample, this clone turned up a few times. The V call is TRBV20-1, the J call TRBJ2-7; 12 nucleotides match TRBD2. J was trimmed by 5 bases and V by 1 base; bases with no gene match: 3. The CDR3 runs to 14 residues. Germline V gives CDR1 DFQATT, CDR2 SNEGSKA (reference sequence). In DNA form, the CDR3 reads TGCAGTGCTAGAGGCGCTAGCGGGAGGGACGAGCAGTACTTC. Translating it yields CSARGASGRDEQYF.

This clone has a count of ten or more. V usage is TRBV14 and J usage is TRBJ2-3, with D possibly being TRBD2 (5 bases). The CDR3 runs 17 residues. In germline, CDR1 is SGHDN, CDR2 FVKESK. The V gene lost 0 bases and the J gene lost 0 bases, with 13 bases spanning the gap. The CDR3 region has the DNA TGTGCCAGCAGCCAAGATTTGGCGGGCACTAGCACAGATACGCAGTATTTT. Translating gives CASSQDLAGTSTDTQYF.